A selection of T cell receptor beta chains follows, all from one sample in a study of cytomegalovirus exposure and HLA in healthy donors. The table came from immunoSEQ multiplex PCR; TCRdb's copy has only in-frame clones and leaves some out. The sample has 130,000 or so clones; about 87% are singletons. The material sequenced was PBMCs. The receptor set was obtained from a woman aged 30 to 39 in good health and CMV-seronegative. Each CDR3 is given with its conserved first and last residue. The D gene is left open where the match is weak. For some rows the clone size is stated as once, few or many, or as a class when expanded; others skip it.

J	D	V	size	CDR3	DNA
TRBJ2-7	.	TRBV14	.	CASSSSGQTGEQYF	TGTGCCAGCAGCTCTAGCGGCCAAACAGGGGAGCAGTACTTC
TRBJ2-1	TRBD2	TRBV7-9	.	CASSRTSGDYNEQFF	TGTGCCAGCAGCCGGACTAGCGGGGACTACAATGAGCAGTTCTTC
TRBJ1-5	TRBD1	TRBV19	.	CASRDRDLNQPQHF	TGTGCCAGCCGGGACAGGGACCTTAATCAGCCCCAGCATTTT
TRBJ2-7	.	TRBV28	.	CASRSGDHEQYF	TGTGCCAGCAGATCAGGGGACCACGAGCAGTACTTC
TRBJ1-3	.	TRBV7-8	.	CASSLVRRGQSGNTIYF	TGTGCCAGCAGCTTAGTCCGAAGGGGTCAGAGTGGAAACACCATATATTTT
TRBJ1-1	TRBD1	TRBV19	.	CASTQGATSFTEAFF	TGTGCCAGTACCCAGGGGGCTACCTCGTTCACTGAAGCTTTCTTT
TRBJ2-5	TRBD2	TRBV18	.	CASSPPAGYQETQYF	TGTGCCAGCTCACCACCAGCGGGATATCAAGAGACCCAGTACTTC
TRBJ2-3	TRBD2	TRBV5-5	.	CASSRTSGGARATQYF	TGTGCCAGCAGCAGGACTAGCGGGGGGGCTAGGGCTACGCAGTATTTT
TRBJ1-2	.	TRBV5-4	.	CASSPAGPGYGYTF	TGTGCCAGCAGCCCGGCGGGGCCAGGGTATGGCTACACCTTC
TRBJ2-3	.	TRBV29-1	.	CSVGQLSTDTQYF	TGCAGCGTTGGACAGCTGAGCACAGATACGCAGTATTTT
TRBJ2-7	TRBD2	TRBV5-1	.	CASSPWTSGRASYEQYF	TGCGCCAGCAGTCCATGGACTAGCGGGAGGGCCTCGTACGAGCAGTACTTC
TRBJ2-5	.	TRBV27	.	CASSLRTSETQYF	TGTGCCAGCAGTTTACGGACTTCGGAGACCCAGTACTTC
TRBJ2-1	TRBD2	TRBV30	.	CAWYEAGGYNEQFF	TGTGCCTGGTATGAAGCGGGAGGCTACAATGAGCAGTTCTTC
TRBJ2-7	.	TRBV7-9	once	CASSFDAGIAYEQCF	TGTGCCAGCAGCTTCGACGCAGGGATAGCCTACGAGCAGTGCTTC
TRBJ1-1	.	TRBV19	.	CASSSSGASSEAFF	TGTGCCAGTAGTTCGTCAGGGGCGAGTTCTGAAGCTTTCTTT
TRBJ1-5	.	TRBV5-1	few	CASSLNPGEVGTQHF	TGCGCCAGCAGCTTGAACCCGGGGGAAGTCGGGACCCAGCATTTT
TRBJ2-1	TRBD2	TRBV6-4	.	CASSDLTSGKNEQFF	TGTGCCAGCAGTGACCTGACTAGCGGGAAAAATGAGCAGTTCTTC
TRBJ2-1	TRBD2	TRBV7-9	.	CASSLVGLAGGRPGDEQFF	TGTGCCAGCAGCTTAGTCGGACTAGCGGGGGGCCGCCCGGGCGATGAGCAGTTCTTC
TRBJ1-3	.	TRBV7-2	.	CASRPQGGPSGNTIYF	TGTGCCAGCAGACCCCAGGGCGGACCCTCTGGAAACACCATATATTTT
TRBJ1-2	.	TRBV19	.	CASTSDSNYGYTF	TGTGCCAGTACGTCCGACAGTAACTATGGCTACACCTTC
TRBJ2-1	.	TRBV13	.	CASSPRITNEQFF	TGTGCCAGCAGCCCGCGGATAACCAATGAGCAGTTCTTC
TRBJ2-1	.	TRBV5-4	.	CASSLRYGSNEQFF	TGTGCCAGCAGCTTGCGATACGGGTCCAATGAGCAGTTCTTC
TRBJ1-5	.	TRBV7-2	.	CASSLGQGQPQHF	TGTGCCAGCAGCTTAGGCCAGGGTCAGCCCCAGCATTTT
TRBJ2-3	.	TRBV23-1	few	CASWGRRDRTDTQYF	TGCGCCAGCTGGGGGAGGCGGGACCGCACAGATACGCAGTATTTT
TRBJ1-2	TRBD1	TRBV19	.	CASQATGKRSGYTF	TGTGCCAGCCAAGCGACAGGGAAGAGGAGTGGCTACACCTTC
TRBJ1-1	.	TRBV30	.	CAWKRHQGPNTEAFF	TGTGCCTGGAAACGCCACCAGGGGCCGAACACTGAAGCTTTCTTT
TRBJ2-2	.	TRBV6-6	.	CASSYSGSFLAGELFF	TGTGCCAGCAGTTACTCTGGGAGCTTTTTGGCCGGGGAGCTGTTTTTT
TRBJ2-3	.	TRBV5-1	.	CASSLGGSGRRTDTQYF	TGCGCCAGCAGCTTAGGGGGATCGGGACGCCGCACAGATACGCAGTATTTT
TRBJ2-7	TRBD1	TRBV7-2	once	CASSTYRGRIPLEQYF	TGTGCCAGCAGCACCTACAGGGGGCGCATCCCCCTCGAGCAGTACTTC
TRBJ2-5	TRBD2	TRBV19	.	CASSPITSVWGTQYF	TGTGCCAGTAGTCCCATCACTAGCGTCTGGGGGACCCAGTACTTC
TRBJ1-6	TRBD1	TRBV6-5	.	CASSYQGQANSPLHF	TGTGCCAGCAGTTACCAGGGACAGGCTAATTCACCCCTCCACTTT
TRBJ2-3	TRBD2	TRBV7-2	.	CASNLVSRGGREDTQYF	TGTGCCAGCAATTTAGTTTCAAGGGGCGGGAGAGAAGATACGCAGTATTTT
TRBJ2-5	.	TRBV5-4	.	CASSFGGGGQETQYF	TGTGCCAGCAGCTTTGGGGGCGGCGGTCAAGAGACCCAGTACTTC
TRBJ1-2	.	TRBV9	few	CASRGGNYGYTF	TGTGCCAGCAGGGGAGGGAACTATGGCTACACCTTC
TRBJ2-7	.	TRBV9	.	CASSVVRGKSSYEQYF	TGTGCCAGCAGCGTAGTCCGCGGGAAGAGCTCCTACGAGCAGTACTTC